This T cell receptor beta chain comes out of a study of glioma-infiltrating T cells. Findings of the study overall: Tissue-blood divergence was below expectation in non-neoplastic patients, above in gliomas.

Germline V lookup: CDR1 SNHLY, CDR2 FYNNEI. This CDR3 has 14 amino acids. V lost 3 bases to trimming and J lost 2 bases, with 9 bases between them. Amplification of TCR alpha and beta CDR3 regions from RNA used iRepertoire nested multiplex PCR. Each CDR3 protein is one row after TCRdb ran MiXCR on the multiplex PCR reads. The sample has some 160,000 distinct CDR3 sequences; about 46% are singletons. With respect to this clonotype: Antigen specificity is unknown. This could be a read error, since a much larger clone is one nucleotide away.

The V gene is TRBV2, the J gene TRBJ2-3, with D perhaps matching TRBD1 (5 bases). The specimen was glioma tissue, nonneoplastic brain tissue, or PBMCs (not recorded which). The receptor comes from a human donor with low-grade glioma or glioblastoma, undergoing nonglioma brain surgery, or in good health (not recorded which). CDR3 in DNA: TGTGCCAGCAGTGATCAGGGCCTCACAGATACGCAGTATTTT. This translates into CASSDQGLTDTQYF.